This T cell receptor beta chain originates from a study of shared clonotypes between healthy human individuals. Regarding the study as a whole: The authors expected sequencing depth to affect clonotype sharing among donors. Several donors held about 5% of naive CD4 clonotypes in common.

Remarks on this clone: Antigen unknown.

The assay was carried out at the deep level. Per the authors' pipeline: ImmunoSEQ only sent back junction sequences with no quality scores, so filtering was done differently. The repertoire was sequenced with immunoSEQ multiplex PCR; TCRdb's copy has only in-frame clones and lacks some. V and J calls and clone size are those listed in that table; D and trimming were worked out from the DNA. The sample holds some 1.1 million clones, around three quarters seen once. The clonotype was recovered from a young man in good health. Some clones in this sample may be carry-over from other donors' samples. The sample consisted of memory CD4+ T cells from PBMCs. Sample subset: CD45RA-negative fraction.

The DNA for the CDR3 is TGTGCCTGGAGCCCAGTCACTAGGGAACTGGGTTTTTACGAGCAGTACTTC. Amino acid sequence: CAWSPVTRELGFYEQYF. V and J are TRBV30 and TRBJ2-5; tentative D call: TRBD2 (5 bases). TRBJ2-7 matches the DNA end more closely, so the J call is doubtful. The germline V gene encodes CDR1 GTSNPN and CDR2 SVGIG (reference sequence). This CDR3 region has 17 residues.